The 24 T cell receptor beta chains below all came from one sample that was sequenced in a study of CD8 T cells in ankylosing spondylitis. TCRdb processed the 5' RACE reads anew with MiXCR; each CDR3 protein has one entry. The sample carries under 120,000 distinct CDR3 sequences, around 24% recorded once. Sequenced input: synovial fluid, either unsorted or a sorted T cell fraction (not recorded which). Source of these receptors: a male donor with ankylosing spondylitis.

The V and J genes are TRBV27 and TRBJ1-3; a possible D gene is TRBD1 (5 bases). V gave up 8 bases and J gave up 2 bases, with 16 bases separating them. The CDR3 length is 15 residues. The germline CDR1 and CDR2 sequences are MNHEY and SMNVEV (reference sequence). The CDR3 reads CASPGVGTTGNTIYF. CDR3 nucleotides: TGTGCCAGCCCTGGTGTGGGGACGACTGGAAACACCATATATTTT.

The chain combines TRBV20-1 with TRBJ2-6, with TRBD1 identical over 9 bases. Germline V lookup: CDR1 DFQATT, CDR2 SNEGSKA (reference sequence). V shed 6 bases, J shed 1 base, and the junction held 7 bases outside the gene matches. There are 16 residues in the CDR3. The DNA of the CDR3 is TGCAGTGCGCTGGACAGGGGTTGGTCTGGGGCCAACGTCCTGACTTTC. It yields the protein CSALDRGWSGANVLTF.

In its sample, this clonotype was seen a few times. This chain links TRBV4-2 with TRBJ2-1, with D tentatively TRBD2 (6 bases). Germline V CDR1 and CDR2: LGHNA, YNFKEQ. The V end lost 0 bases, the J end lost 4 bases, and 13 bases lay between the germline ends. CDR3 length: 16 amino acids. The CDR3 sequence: CASSQDLGGAYNEQFF. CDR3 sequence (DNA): TGTGCCAGCAGCCAAGATTTGGGCGGGGCATACAATGAGCAGTTCTTC.

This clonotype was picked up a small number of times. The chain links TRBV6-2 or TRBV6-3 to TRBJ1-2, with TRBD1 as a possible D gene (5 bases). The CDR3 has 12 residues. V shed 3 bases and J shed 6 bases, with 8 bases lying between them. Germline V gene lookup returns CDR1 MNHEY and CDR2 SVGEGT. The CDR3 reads CASSYGAHGYTF. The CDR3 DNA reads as TGTGCCAGCAGTTATGGGGCTCATGGCTACACCTTC.

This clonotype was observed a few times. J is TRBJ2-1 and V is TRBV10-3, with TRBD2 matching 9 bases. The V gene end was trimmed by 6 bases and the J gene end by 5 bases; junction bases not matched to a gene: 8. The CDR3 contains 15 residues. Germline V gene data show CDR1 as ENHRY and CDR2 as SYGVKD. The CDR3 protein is CAIRSGTSRNNEQFF. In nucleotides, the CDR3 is TGTGCCATCAGAAGCGGGACTAGCAGGAACAATGAGCAGTTCTTC.

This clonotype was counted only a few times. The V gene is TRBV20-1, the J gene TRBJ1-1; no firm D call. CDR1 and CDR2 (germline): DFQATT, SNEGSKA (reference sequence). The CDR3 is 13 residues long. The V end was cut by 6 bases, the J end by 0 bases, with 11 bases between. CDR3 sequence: CSARTGLNTEAFF. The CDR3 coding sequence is TGCAGTGCGCGTACGGGCCTGAACACTGAAGCTTTCTTT.

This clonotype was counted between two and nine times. The CDR3 DNA sequence: TGTGCCAGCAGCGGCCGACAGGGAGTCGGCGAAAAACTGTTTTTT. Translation gives CASSGRQGVGEKLFF. This rearrangement joins TRBV7-2 to TRBJ1-4; the match to TRBD1 covers 7 bases. V shed 5 bases, J shed 8 bases, and the junction held 11 bases outside the gene matches. Per germline, CDR1 SGHTA and CDR2 FQGNSA. The length of the CDR3 is 15 residues. The variable domain in full, with the rest retrieved from reference TRBV7-2 and TRBJ1-4, is GAGVSQSPSNKVTEKGKDVELRCDPISGHTALYWYRQSLGQGLEFLIYFQGNSAPDKSGLPSDRFSAERTGGSVSTLTIQRTQQEDSAVYLCASSGRQGVGEKLFFGSGTQLSVL.

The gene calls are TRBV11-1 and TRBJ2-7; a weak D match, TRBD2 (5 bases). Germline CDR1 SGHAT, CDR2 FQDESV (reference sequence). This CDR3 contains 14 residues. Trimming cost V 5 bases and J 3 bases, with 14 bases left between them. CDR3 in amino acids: CASSPGSGRYEQYF. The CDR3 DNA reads TGTGCCAGCAGCCCGGGGAGCGGTCGCTACGAGCAGTACTTC.

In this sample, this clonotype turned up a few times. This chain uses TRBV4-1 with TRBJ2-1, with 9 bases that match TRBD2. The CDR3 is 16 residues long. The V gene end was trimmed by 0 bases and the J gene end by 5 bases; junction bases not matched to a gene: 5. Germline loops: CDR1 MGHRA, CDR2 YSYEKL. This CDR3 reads CASSQDVSGRHNEQFF. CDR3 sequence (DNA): TGCGCCAGCAGCCAAGATGTAAGCGGGAGGCACAATGAGCAGTTCTTC.

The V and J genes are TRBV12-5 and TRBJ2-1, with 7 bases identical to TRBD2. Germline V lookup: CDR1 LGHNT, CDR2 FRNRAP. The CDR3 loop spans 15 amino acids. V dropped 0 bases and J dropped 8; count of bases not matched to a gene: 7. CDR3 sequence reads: CASGLVGRERYEQFF. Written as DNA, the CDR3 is TGTGCTAGTGGTTTGGTGGGGCGGGAGAGGTATGAGCAGTTCTTC.

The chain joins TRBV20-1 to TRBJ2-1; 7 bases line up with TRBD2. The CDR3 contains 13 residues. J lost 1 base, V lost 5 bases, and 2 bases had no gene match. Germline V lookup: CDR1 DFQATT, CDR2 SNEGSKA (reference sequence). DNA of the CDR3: TGCAGTGCTTCTAGCGGATCCTACAATGAGCAGTTCTTC. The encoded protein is CSASSGSYNEQFF.

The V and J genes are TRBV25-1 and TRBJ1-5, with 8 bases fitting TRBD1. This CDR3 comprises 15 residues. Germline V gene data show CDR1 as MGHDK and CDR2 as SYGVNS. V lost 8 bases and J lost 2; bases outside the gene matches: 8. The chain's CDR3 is CASRRLTGGNQPQHF. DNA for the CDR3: TGTGCCAGCCGCCGGCTGACAGGGGGCAATCAGCCCCAGCATTTT.

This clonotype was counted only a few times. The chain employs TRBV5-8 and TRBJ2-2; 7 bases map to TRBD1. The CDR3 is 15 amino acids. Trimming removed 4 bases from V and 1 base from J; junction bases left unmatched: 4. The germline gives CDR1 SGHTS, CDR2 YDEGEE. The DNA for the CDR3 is TGTGCCAGCAGCCGAGGGACAGTGAACACCGGGGAGCTGTTTTTT. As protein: CASSRGTVNTGELFF.

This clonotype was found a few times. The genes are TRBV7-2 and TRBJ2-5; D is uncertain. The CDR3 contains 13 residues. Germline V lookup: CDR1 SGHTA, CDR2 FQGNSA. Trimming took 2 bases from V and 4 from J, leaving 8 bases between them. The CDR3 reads CASSLSLGETQYF. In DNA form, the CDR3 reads TGTGCCAGCAGCTTAAGTTTGGGAGAGACCCAGTACTTC.

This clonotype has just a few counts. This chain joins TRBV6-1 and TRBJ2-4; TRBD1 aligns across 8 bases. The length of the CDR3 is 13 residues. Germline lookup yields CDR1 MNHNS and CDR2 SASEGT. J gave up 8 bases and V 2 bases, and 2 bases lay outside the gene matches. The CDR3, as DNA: TGTGCCAGCAGTGAAAACAGGGGGTACATTCAGTACTTC. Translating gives CASSENRGYIQYF.

In nucleotides, the CDR3 is TGTGCCACCAGTTACAGGGATTCAGATACGCAGTATTTT. It is translated as CATSYRDSDTQYF. This rearrangement joins TRBV24-1 to TRBJ2-3; a weak D match, TRBD1 (6 bases). The CDR3 contains 13 residues. The V gene lost 6 bases and the J gene lost 4 bases, with 10 bases spanning the gap. Looked up from germline, CDR1 is KGHDR and CDR2 is SFDVKD.

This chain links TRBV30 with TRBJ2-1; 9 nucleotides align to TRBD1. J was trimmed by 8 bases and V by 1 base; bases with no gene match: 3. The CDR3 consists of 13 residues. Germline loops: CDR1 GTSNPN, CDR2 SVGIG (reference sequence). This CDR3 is CAWSGHRGHEQFF. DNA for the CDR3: TGTGCCTGGAGTGGCCACAGGGGGCATGAGCAGTTCTTC.

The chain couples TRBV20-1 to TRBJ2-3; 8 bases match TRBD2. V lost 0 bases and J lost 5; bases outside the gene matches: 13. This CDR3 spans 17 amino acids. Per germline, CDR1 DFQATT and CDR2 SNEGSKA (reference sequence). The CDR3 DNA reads TGCAGTGCTAGAGACCCGGGACTAGGGGGGGAGTTAGATACGCAGTATTTT. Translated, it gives CSARDPGLGGELDTQYF.

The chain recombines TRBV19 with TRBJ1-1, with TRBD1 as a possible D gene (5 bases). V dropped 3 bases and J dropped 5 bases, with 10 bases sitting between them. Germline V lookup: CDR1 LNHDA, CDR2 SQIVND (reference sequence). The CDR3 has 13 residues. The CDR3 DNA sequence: TGTGCCAGTAGTATCTCGGGGGAGACTGAAGCTTTCTTT. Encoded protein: CASSISGETEAFF.

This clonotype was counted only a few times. Here the CDR3 DNA reads TGCAGCGGGAGATTTCAAGAGACCCAGTACTTC. As protein: CSGRFQETQYF. The chain combines TRBV29-1 with TRBJ2-5; the D is unclear. The CDR3 consists of 11 residues. V was shortened by 7 bases and J by 2 bases, with 8 bases between the two germline ends. Germline assignment: CDR1 SQVTM and CDR2 ANQGSEA.

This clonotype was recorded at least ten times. The CDR3 sequence is CASSDQMGQVNADTQYF. CDR3 bases: TGTGCCAGCAGCGACCAAATGGGACAGGTTAACGCAGATACGCAGTATTTT. The chain joins TRBV4-2 to TRBJ2-3; 8 nucleotides agree with TRBD1. The germline CDR1 and CDR2 sequences are LGHNA and YNFKEQ. The J segment lost 4 bases and the V segment lost 5 bases, leaving 14 bases of the junction unmatched. CDR3 length equals 17 residues.

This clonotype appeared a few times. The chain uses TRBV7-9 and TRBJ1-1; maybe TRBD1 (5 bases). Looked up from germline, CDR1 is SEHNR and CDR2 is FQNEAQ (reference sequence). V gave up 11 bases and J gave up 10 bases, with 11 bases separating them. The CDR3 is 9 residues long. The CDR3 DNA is TGTGCCGCGGGGGGGACAGCTTTCTTT. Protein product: CAAGGTAFF. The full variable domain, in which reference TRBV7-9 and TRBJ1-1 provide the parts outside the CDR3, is DTGVSQNPRHKITKRGQNVTFRCDPISEHNRLYWYRQTLGQGPEFLTYFQNEAQLEKSRLLSDRFSAERPKGSFSTLEIQRTEQGDSAMYLCAAGGTAFFGQGTRLTVV.

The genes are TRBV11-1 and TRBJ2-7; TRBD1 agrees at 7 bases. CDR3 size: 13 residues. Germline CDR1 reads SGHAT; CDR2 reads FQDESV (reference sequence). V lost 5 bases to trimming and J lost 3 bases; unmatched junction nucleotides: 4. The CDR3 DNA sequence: TGTGCCAGCAGCCCAGACAGGGTCTACGAGCAGTACTTC. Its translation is CASSPDRVYEQYF.

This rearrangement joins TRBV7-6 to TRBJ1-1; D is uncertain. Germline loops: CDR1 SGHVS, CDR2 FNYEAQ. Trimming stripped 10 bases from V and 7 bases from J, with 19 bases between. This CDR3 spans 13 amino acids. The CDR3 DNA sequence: TGTGCCACAAATCCGGGCCGCGGGGTTGAAGCTTTCTTT. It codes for CATNPGRGVEAFF.